This T cell receptor (beta chain) was profiled in a study of T cells after yellow fever vaccination. This CDR3 contains 16 residues. Germline V gene sequence: CDR1 MNHNS, CDR2 SASEGT. V lost 5 bases, J lost 0 bases, and 15 bases lay in between. A single count supports this clonotype. No antigen is known for it. Universal primer sites and UMIs were introduced during 5'RACE template-switching synthesis of TCR cDNA. TCRdb analysed the 5' RACE reads with MiXCR anew, one entry per CDR3 protein. The table lists some 600,000 distinct CDR3 sequences, 9% to 15% of them singletons. Study findings and constraints: The bulk population could contribute abundant contaminating clonotypes to FACS-sorted repertoires. The secondary response was weaker but peaked faster, day 5 versus 15. Among primary-vaccination clones, most reappeared after the booster, at almost 98% for CD4 and 88% for CD8.

The source of this sequence is a man between 25 and 39 years old who received the YFV17D yellow fever vaccine. The sequenced sample was PBMCs, obtained on the day of the yellow fever booster vaccination. The chain joins TRBV6-1 to TRBJ2-3; the D gene is possibly TRBD2 (5 bases). The CDR3 DNA is TGTGCCAGCAGTCCGCAGGACTCGCCGAGCACAGATACGCAGTATTTT. Its protein product is CASSPQDSPSTDTQYF.